This T cell receptor beta chain was sequenced during a study of cytomegalovirus exposure and HLA in healthy donors. The overall study: A preliminary data release comprised about 85 million unique TCRs obtained from HLA-typed donors. Study-wide findings and caveats: Later analysis demonstrated an association between a missense DCLRE1C variant and TCR beta V- and J-gene trimming.

This CDR3 has 14 amino acids. CDR1 SGDLS and CDR2 YYNGEE come from the germline V gene. V dropped 0 bases and J dropped 3 bases, with 8 bases sitting between them. PCR employed 60 Vbeta and 13 Jbeta primers. The protocol was immunoSEQ multiplex PCR, while the TCRdb copy is restricted to in-frame clones and leaves out a portion. The sample records about 140,000 clones, around three quarters being singletons. A few counts support this clone. Its antigen remains unknown. The sequenced sample was PBMCs. V and J are TRBV9 and TRBJ2-3; D is perhaps TRBD2 (7 bases). This clonotype originated in a man aged 25-40 years in good health and CMV-seronegative. CDR3 coding DNA: TGTGCCAGCAGCGTAGAGGGGGGGACAGATACGCAGTATTTT. Residues: CASSVEGGTDTQYF.